Presented here are 22 T cell receptor beta chains from one specimen sequenced in a study of T cells in Graves' hyperthyroidism and ophthalmopathy (dated by TCRdb to about 2019). The library was made by multiplex PCR. For sequencing, an Illumina HiSeq 2000 was employed. The TCR beta CDR3 regions were amplified from RNA transcripts. The first round of RT-PCR for the TCR CDR3 was performed with the HTBI primer set and the Qiagen OneStep RT-PCR kit. TCRdb handled the public reads itself, with Q25 trimming in fastp and clone calling in MiXCR, and kept productive beta chains. Each CDR3 protein appears once, grouped with its most common genes and DNA. The sample has nearly 250,000 distinct CDR3 sequences on record, approximately 25% of them singletons. The top ten constitute 35% to 40% of the sample. The source material was blood. Receptors were obtained from a woman between 40 and 50 years old with Graves' ophthalmopathy.

This clonotype appeared many times. The chain couples TRBV11-1 to TRBJ2-7, with D perhaps matching TRBD2 (5 bases). The CDR3 is 14 residues long. CDR1 and CDR2 (germline): SGHAT, FQDESV (reference sequence). Trimming left V 3 bases short and J 5 bases short, with 14 bases between. The CDR3 here is CASSLTEEVHEQYF. The DNA of the CDR3 is TGTGCCAGCAGCTTGACCGAGGAGGTCCACGAGCAGTACTTC.

This clonotype was seen at least ten times. V gene TRBV19 combines with J gene TRBJ1-1; no clear D. Between the trimmed V and J ends, which lost 3 bases and 1 base, there was a span of 6 bases. CDR3 length: 13 residues. The germline V gene encodes CDR1 LNHDA and CDR2 SQIVND (reference sequence). This CDR3 reads CASSIGANTEAFF. CDR3 in DNA: TGTGCCAGTAGTATCGGAGCGAACACTGAAGCTTTCTTT.

The chain couples TRBV12-3 or TRBV12-4 to TRBJ1-5, with a possible D match to TRBD1 (6 bases). The V gene lost 7 bases and the J gene lost 0 bases, with 16 bases spanning the gap. The CDR3 contains 16 residues. The CDR3 region has the DNA TGTGCCAGCACCGTTCACAGGGACAATAGCAATCAGCCCCAGCATTTT. It yields the protein CASTVHRDNSNQPQHF.

The chain couples TRBV27 to TRBJ2-2, with D possibly TRBD2 on 6 matching bases. Germline CDR1 reads MNHEY; CDR2 reads SMNVEV (reference sequence). This CDR3 has 16 amino acids. V lost 2 bases and J 5 bases, leaving 15 bases between the germline ends. The CDR3 nucleotides are TGTGCCAGCAGTTTAGGTGCCGGGAGAGGAACCGGGGAGCTGTTTTTT. It encodes CASSLGAGRGTGELFF.

This clonotype occurred many times. The chain recombines TRBV5-1 with TRBJ1-5, with 7 bases identical to TRBD1. Germline trimming cut 5 bases from V and 4 bases from J; bases unmatched to any gene: 9. Germline values: CDR1 SGHRS, CDR2 YFSETQ. The CDR3 spans 15 residues. In DNA form, the CDR3 reads TGCGCCAGCAGGCAGGGGACAGAGGATAATCAGCCCCAGCATTTT. Residues: CASRQGTEDNQPQHF. The full variable domain, rest sourced from reference TRBV5-1 and TRBJ1-5, is KAGVTQTPRYLIKTRGQQVTLSCSPISGHRSVSWYQQTPGQGLQFLFEYFSETQRNKGNFPGRFSGRQFSNSRSEMNVSTLELGDSALYLCASRQGTEDNQPQHFGDGTRLSIL.

This chain connects TRBV7-2 to TRBJ2-7; 8 positions match TRBD1. Germline CDR1 reads SGHTA; CDR2 reads FQGNSA. The CDR3 totals 13 residues. Trimming at V came to 5 bases and at J to 6 bases, leaving 6 bases not matched to a gene. The chain's CDR3 is CASSTQGALEQYF. In DNA, the CDR3 is TGTGCCAGCAGCACCCAGGGGGCCCTCGAGCAGTACTTC.

At least ten counts were recorded for this clonotype. The chain is built from TRBV27 and TRBJ1-4; possible D gene TRBD1, 5 bases. Germline V gives CDR1 MNHEY, CDR2 SMNVEV (reference sequence). The CDR3 sequence is 13 residues long. The V end was cut by 6 bases, the J end by 5 bases, with 10 bases between. DNA of the CDR3: TGTGCCAGCAGACAGGTGGCGAATGAAAAACTGTTTTTT. This translates into CASRQVANEKLFF. Full variable domain (missing parts from reference TRBV27 and TRBJ1-4): EAQVTQNPRYLITVTGKKLTVTCSQNMNHEYMSWYRQDPGLGLRQIYYSMNVEVTDKGDVPEGYKVSRKEKRNFPLILESPSPNQTSLYFCASRQVANEKLFFGSGTQLSVL.

This clonotype has ten or more counts. The rearrangement joins TRBV28 to TRBJ2-7, with a tentative D call TRBD2 (6 bases). Per the germline V gene, CDR1 is MDHEN and CDR2 is SYDVKM. The CDR3 totals 14 residues. V lost 4 bases to trimming and J lost 3 bases, with 13 bases between them. DNA for the CDR3: TGTGCCAGCAGTTCACGGGAGTCCCTCTACGAGCAGTACTTC. It encodes CASSSRESLYEQYF.

The V call is TRBV2, the J call TRBJ2-5; D is unresolved. Germline V gene sequence: CDR1 SNHLY, CDR2 FYNNEI. There are 15 residues in the CDR3. The V end was cut by 1 base, the J end by 0 bases, with 9 bases between. The CDR3 sequence: CASSEGLGYQETQYF. As DNA, the CDR3 is TGTGCCAGCAGTGAAGGATTAGGGTACCAAGAGACCCAGTACTTC.

The V and J genes are TRBV11-1 and TRBJ2-7, with 9 bases identical to TRBD1. The CDR3 runs 16 residues. The germline V gene encodes CDR1 SGHAT and CDR2 FQDESV (reference sequence). With 5 bases clipped from V and 5 bases from J, the junction kept 13 bases outside the gene matches. The CDR3 bases are TGTGCCAGCAGCGGAATACCGGGACAGGGTAGACACGAGCAGTACTTC. Amino acids: CASSGIPGQGRHEQYF.

V and J are TRBV28 and TRBJ2-5; D remains ambiguous. V was clipped by 6 bases and J by 5 bases, with 16 bases between them. The CDR3 sequence is 14 residues long. The V gene's germline CDR1 is MDHEN and CDR2 SYDVKM. DNA of the CDR3: TGTGCCAGCAGGCCCCCATGGGGTGCGGAGACCCAGTACTTC. It yields the protein CASRPPWGAETQYF.

This clonotype was counted ten times or more. The chain recombines TRBV5-1 with TRBJ1-2, with 9 bases matching TRBD1. CDR1 is SGHRS, CDR2 YFSETQ, per germline. With 1 base clipped from V and 8 bases from J, the junction kept 3 bases outside the gene matches. This CDR3 spans 13 amino acids. In DNA, the CDR3 is TGCGCCAGCAGCTTGACAGGGGGCGACGGCTACACCTTC. Its translation: CASSLTGGDGYTF.

There are a few counts of this clonotype. It may be a read error: a sequence one base away is much more abundant. V and J are TRBV2 and TRBJ1-2; unclear D gene. The germline V gene encodes CDR1 SNHLY and CDR2 FYNNEI. V lost 8 bases and J lost 5, with 12 bases in between. The CDR3 sequence is 12 residues long. Here the CDR3 reads CASLYAVYGYTF. In DNA form, the CDR3 reads TGTGCCAGCCTCTATGCGGTTTATGGCTACACCTTC.

This clonotype was found a few times. The V gene is TRBV19, the J gene TRBJ1-5; D is perhaps TRBD1 (5 bases). Germline-derived CDR1 and CDR2 are LNHDA and SQIVND (reference sequence). The CDR3 runs 16 residues. Trimming left V 6 bases short and J 4 bases short, with 19 bases between. The CDR3 loop reads CASRGRGGAANQPQHF. In DNA, the CDR3 is TGTGCCAGTAGGGGCCGTGGCGGGGCTGCAAATCAGCCCCAGCATTTT.

This clonotype showed up many times. J is TRBJ2-7 and V is TRBV11-2; perhaps TRBD2 as D (6 bases). Trimming took 2 bases from V and 6 from J, leaving 20 bases between them. The CDR3 sequence is 16 residues long. The germline gives CDR1 SGHAT, CDR2 FQNNGV. The CDR3 DNA reads as TGTGCCAGCAGCTTACAACCCTCCGGGGGAGCAAGCGAGCAGTACTTC. Translated: CASSLQPSGGASEQYF.

This clonotype was seen ten or more times. The V and J genes are TRBV29-1 and TRBJ2-5; 8 positions match TRBD1. This CDR3 contains 11 residues. In germline, CDR1 is SQVTM, CDR2 ANQGSEA. V was pared by 7 bases and J by 5 bases, with 3 bases of the junction left unmatched. The CDR3 coding sequence is TGCAGCGGCACAGGGGGGGAGACCCAGTACTTC. Its protein product is CSGTGGETQYF.

This clonotype was picked up many times. The V and J genes are TRBV6-1 and TRBJ2-7, with a weak D call TRBD1 (5 bases). Germline V CDR1 and CDR2: MNHNS, SASEGT. V was trimmed by 5 bases and J by 6 bases, leaving 11 bases between them. The CDR3 length is 12 residues. The CDR3 sequence is CASSKDTFEQYF. DNA of the CDR3: TGTGCCAGCAGTAAGGACACTTTCGAGCAGTACTTC.

The count of this clonotype is one. The chain links TRBV29-1 to TRBJ1-2; no firm D call. Trimming cost V 3 bases and J 6 bases, with 11 bases left between them. Germline V gives CDR1 SQVTM, CDR2 ANQGSEA. The CDR3 covers 12 residues. The CDR3 nucleotides are TGCAGCGTTGAGTCCTGGGTGGATGGCTACACCTTC. Translated, it gives CSVESWVDGYTF.

This clonotype was seen many times. The rearrangement joins TRBV30 to TRBJ2-7; TRBD1 matches at 7 bases. Germline trimming cut 4 bases from V and 0 bases from J; bases unmatched to any gene: 12. Germline V gene sequence: CDR1 GTSNPN, CDR2 SVGIG (reference sequence). The CDR3 length is 16 residues. The CDR3 loop is CAWNNYRDSSSYEQYF. The CDR3 DNA sequence: TGTGCCTGGAATAACTACCGGGACAGTAGCTCCTACGAGCAGTACTTC.

This clonotype was counted many times. V gene TRBV18 combines with J gene TRBJ2-2; D not certain. V was trimmed by 6 bases and J by 7 bases, leaving 15 bases between them. Germline V gives CDR1 KGHSH, CDR2 LQKENI. The CDR3 has 14 amino acids. The CDR3 reads CASSTRAPGGELFF. Here the CDR3 DNA reads TGTGCCAGCTCCACCCGGGCCCCTGGCGGGGAGCTGTTTTTT.

This clonotype came up many times. This chain links TRBV6-5 with TRBJ1-1; 9 bases line up with TRBD1. The CDR3 totals 13 residues. Trimming took 0 bases from V and 11 from J; bases not matched to a gene: 4. Germline V gives CDR1 MNHEY, CDR2 SVGAGI. The CDR3 nucleotides read TGTGCCAGCAGTTACTCTAGGACAGGGGACGCTTTCTTT. Translation: CASSYSRTGDAFF.

This clonotype was picked up many times. This rearrangement joins TRBV12-3 or TRBV12-4 to TRBJ1-5, with D perhaps TRBD1 (6 bases). V lost 5 bases and J 5 bases, leaving 10 bases between the germline ends. The CDR3 consists of 13 residues. The CDR3 reads CASSTGTYQPQHF. In DNA, the CDR3 is TGTGCCAGCAGTACAGGGACCTATCAGCCCCAGCATTTT.